Presented here are 18 T cell receptor beta chains from one specimen sequenced in a study of neurological immune-mediated disorders. TCRdb reanalysed the 5' RACE reads using MiXCR and keeps one entry per CDR3 protein. Counted here are about 40,000 distinct CDR3 sequences, about 15% occurring once; the ten biggest clones make up approximately 3.6%. Sequencing was carried out using CD4+ T cells from blood. These receptor sequences come from an older woman with HTLV-1-associated myelopathy (HAM/TSP).

This clonotype was counted at least ten times. The rearrangement uses TRBV29-1 and TRBJ2-1; D unclear. The V gene's germline CDR1 is SQVTM and CDR2 ANQGSEA. The CDR3 is 15 amino acids. V was shortened by 4 bases and J by 0 bases, with 13 bases between the two germline ends. CDR3 sequence (DNA): TGCAGCGTTGTTCCACCACAGATCTCCTACAATGAGCAGTTCTTC. It specifies CSVVPPQISYNEQFF.

This clonotype was counted at least ten times. The rearrangement links TRBV20-1 to TRBJ1-2, with D perhaps matching TRBD1 (5 bases). This CDR3 spans 13 amino acids. Trimming removed 7 bases from V and 3 bases from J, with 15 bases in between. In germline, CDR1 is DFQATT, CDR2 SNEGSKA (reference sequence). CDR3 sequence: CSVLPGTHYGYTF. CDR3 DNA: TGCAGTGTTCTTCCCGGGACCCACTATGGCTACACCTTC.

The table lists this clonotype with many counts. This chain joins TRBV14 and TRBJ2-1, with 9 nucleotides matching TRBD2. Germline V gene sequence: CDR1 SGHDN, CDR2 FVKESK. The CDR3 extends over 16 amino acids. With 2 bases clipped from V and 6 bases from J, the junction kept 8 bases outside the gene matches. This chain's CDR3 is CASSQLGLASVNEQFF. CDR3 bases: TGTGCCAGCAGCCAATTGGGACTAGCTTCAGTCAATGAGCAGTTCTTC.

This clonotype was found many times. The V and J genes are TRBV5-1 and TRBJ2-1, with 7 bases that match TRBD2. The J segment lost 4 bases and the V segment lost 0 bases, leaving 7 bases of the junction unmatched. The CDR3 runs 16 residues. The germline V gene has CDR1 SGHRS and CDR2 YFSETQ. The chain's CDR3 is CASSLGGLGEYNEQFF. DNA of the CDR3: TGCGCCAGCAGCTTGGGAGGACTAGGGGAATACAATGAGCAGTTCTTC.

This clonotype was counted many times. The chain is built from TRBV20-1 and TRBJ2-7, with 8 bases lining up with TRBD1. This CDR3 contains 15 residues. CDR1 DFQATT and CDR2 SNEGSKA come from the germline V gene (reference sequence). V lost 6 bases to trimming and J lost 1 base; unmatched junction nucleotides: 11. CDR3 nucleotide sequence: TGCAGTGCGCCCAGCCAGACAGGGGCGTCCTACGAGCAGTACTTC. It codes for CSAPSQTGASYEQYF.

This clonotype is medium-sized by share. V and J are TRBV20-1 and TRBJ2-3, with TRBD2 identical over 7 bases. The germline CDR1 and CDR2 sequences are DFQATT and SNEGSKA (reference sequence). V lost 1 base and J lost 0; bases outside the gene matches: 13. This CDR3 spans 18 amino acids. The CDR3 is CSARAVGGGTGSTDTQYF. CDR3 nucleotides: TGCAGTGCTAGAGCCGTGGGGGGGGGAACTGGGAGCACAGATACGCAGTATTTT.

As to this clonotype: A read error is possible here, since a much larger clone lies one base away. Without the conserved terminal phenylalanine or tryptophan, this CDR3 likely stems from a read error. The rearrangement links TRBV18 to TRBJ1-2; 8 positions agree with TRBD1. With V trimmed by 7 bases and J by 2 bases, 3 bases remained unmatched. The CDR3 extends over 13 amino acids. The germline gives CDR1 KGHSH, CDR2 LQKENI. The CDR3 reads CASLRTGNYGYTI. The DNA for the CDR3 is TGTGCCAGCTTACGGACAGGGAACTATGGCTACACCATC.

On this clonotype itself: Given a much more abundant clone one base away, this may be a read error. The chain joins TRBV30 to TRBJ2-7; either TRBD1 or TRBD2 may fit D (5 bases each). Germline CDR1 reads GTSNPN; CDR2 reads SVGIG (reference sequence). The CDR3 totals 14 residues. This CDR3 is CAWRFGGSSYERYF. The CDR3 bases are TGTGCCTGGAGGTTTGGGGGTTCCTCCTACGAGCGGTACTTC.

V usage is TRBV7-9 and J usage is TRBJ2-6; D uncertain. Trimming cost V 3 bases and J 3 bases, with 3 bases left between them. Germline V gives CDR1 SEHNR, CDR2 FQNEAQ (reference sequence). CDR3 length equals 13 residues. This CDR3 is CASSFGGANVLTF. The CDR3 bases are TGTGCCAGCAGCTTTGGTGGGGCCAACGTCCTGACTTTC.

The sample holds many counts of this clonotype. The V and J genes are TRBV27 and TRBJ1-6; a weak D match, TRBD1 (5 bases). CDR3 length: 14 residues. V lost 6 bases to trimming and J lost 6 bases, with 12 bases between them. CDR1 and CDR2 from the germline V gene are MNHEY and SMNVEV (reference sequence). As DNA, the CDR3 is TGTGCCAGCAGCCCAGGGTGGGGTAATTCACCCCTCCACTTT. It specifies CASSPGWGNSPLHF.

This clonotype has ten or more counts. The rearrangement links TRBV12-3 or TRBV12-4 to TRBJ1-6, with D possibly matching TRBD1 (5 bases). The CDR3 totals 14 residues. V was pared by 3 bases and J by 9 bases, with 12 bases between. The CDR3 region has the DNA TGTGCCAGCAGTTTCGCGGGGGATGGTTCACCCCTCCACTTT. Residues: CASSFAGDGSPLHF.

There are a few counts of this clonotype. The V gene is TRBV7-9, the J gene TRBJ2-7, with 7 bases that match TRBD1. The trim removed 1 base at V and 2 bases at J, leaving 5 bases unmatched. CDR1 is SEHNR, CDR2 FQNEAQ, per germline (reference sequence). The CDR3 extends over 15 amino acids. The CDR3 protein is CASSLVGQGAYEQYF. In nucleotides, the CDR3 is TGTGCCAGCAGCTTAGTAGGCCAGGGGGCCTACGAGCAGTACTTC. Complete variable domain (other parts from reference TRBV7-9 and TRBJ2-7): DTGVSQNPRHKITKRGQNVTFRCDPISEHNRLYWYRQTLGQGPEFLTYFQNEAQLEKSRLLSDRFSAERPKGSFSTLEIQRTEQGDSAMYLCASSLVGQGAYEQYFGPGTRLTVT.

This clonotype was counted many times. The chain recombines TRBV7-9 with TRBJ1-1; D is undetermined. V was cut by 5 bases and J by 4 bases, with 11 bases left in between. Germline V gene data show CDR1 as SEHNR and CDR2 as FQNEAQ (reference sequence). The length of the CDR3 is 13 residues. The DNA of the CDR3 is TGTGCCAGCAGCCCTACTTGGGGCACTGAAGCTTTCTTT. Translated, it gives CASSPTWGTEAFF.

This clonotype was recorded at least ten times. This chain uses TRBV6-6 with TRBJ1-2; 7 nucleotides line up with TRBD1. J lost 0 bases, V lost 6 bases, and 7 bases had no gene match. This CDR3 has 15 residues. Germline V gene lookup returns CDR1 MNHNY and CDR2 SVGAGI (reference sequence). The DNA of the CDR3 is TGTGCCAGCAGCCCATCAGGGGGAACTAACTATGGCTACACCTTC. Translated, it gives CASSPSGGTNYGYTF.

This clonotype occurred many times. The rearrangement joins TRBV20-1 to TRBJ2-1, with D maybe TRBD2 (6 bases). The CDR3 has 13 amino acids. With 3 bases removed from V and 9 bases from J, the gap between germline ends came to 15 bases. Germline V gives CDR1 DFQATT, CDR2 SNEGSKA (reference sequence). The CDR3, as DNA: TGCAGTGCTAGCCGCGGGGTTTACGTTGAGCAGTTCTTC. Its protein product is CSASRGVYVEQFF.

The J gene is TRBJ2-2, the V gene TRBV11-3, with D uncertain. CDR3 length: 15 amino acids. Germline V gives CDR1 SGHNT, CDR2 YENEEA. V lost 5 bases to trimming and J lost 7 bases, with 17 bases between them. The CDR3 spells CASSQSNYYSGELFF. The DNA of the CDR3 is TGTGCCAGCAGCCAGTCAAATTACTACAGCGGGGAGCTGTTTTTT.

This clonotype was observed many times. This chain uses TRBV5-6 with TRBJ2-3; the match to TRBD1 covers 9 bases. Unmatched junction bases numbered 6, after V lost 5 bases and J lost 2 bases. The V gene's germline CDR1 is SGHDT and CDR2 YYEEEE. This CDR3 is 15 amino acids long. The CDR3 DNA is TGTGCCAGCAGTTCACCACAGGGGGCCACAGATACGCAGTATTTT. Protein: CASSSPQGATDTQYF.

This clonotype has at least ten counts. Here the CDR3 DNA reads TGTGCCAGCAGCCCTCCCTGGGGATCTGGAAACACCATATATTTT. Encoded protein: CASSPPWGSGNTIYF. The gene calls are TRBV7-9 and TRBJ1-3, with D unresolved. CDR3 length equals 15 residues. The germline V and J ends were trimmed by 5 bases and 1 base, with 12 bases remaining between them. CDR1 and CDR2 (germline): SEHNR, FQNEAQ (reference sequence).